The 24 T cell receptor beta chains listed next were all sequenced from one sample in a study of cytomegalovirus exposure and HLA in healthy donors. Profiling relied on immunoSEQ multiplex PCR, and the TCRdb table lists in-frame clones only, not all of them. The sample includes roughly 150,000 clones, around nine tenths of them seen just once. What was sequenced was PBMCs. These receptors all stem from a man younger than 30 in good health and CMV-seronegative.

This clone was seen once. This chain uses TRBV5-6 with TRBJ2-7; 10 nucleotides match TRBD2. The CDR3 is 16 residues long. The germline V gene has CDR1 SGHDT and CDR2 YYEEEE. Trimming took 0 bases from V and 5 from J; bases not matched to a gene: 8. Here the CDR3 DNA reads TGTGCCAGCAGCTTGGTGTCTAGCGGGAGCTACAACGAGCAGTACTTC. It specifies CASSLVSSGSYNEQYF.

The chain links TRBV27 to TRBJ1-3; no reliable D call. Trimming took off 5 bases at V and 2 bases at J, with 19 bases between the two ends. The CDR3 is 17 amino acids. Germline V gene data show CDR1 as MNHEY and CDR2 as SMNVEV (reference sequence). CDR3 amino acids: CASSPYHSGSPGNTIYF. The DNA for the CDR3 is TGTGCCAGCAGTCCCTACCATTCGGGGTCGCCTGGAAACACCATATATTTT.

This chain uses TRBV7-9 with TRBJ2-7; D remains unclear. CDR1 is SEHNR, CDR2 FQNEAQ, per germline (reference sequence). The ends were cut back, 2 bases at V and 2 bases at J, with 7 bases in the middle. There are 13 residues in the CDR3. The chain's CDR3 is CASSLQVTYEQYV. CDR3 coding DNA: TGTGCCAGCAGCTTACAGGTCACCTACGAGCAGTACGTC.

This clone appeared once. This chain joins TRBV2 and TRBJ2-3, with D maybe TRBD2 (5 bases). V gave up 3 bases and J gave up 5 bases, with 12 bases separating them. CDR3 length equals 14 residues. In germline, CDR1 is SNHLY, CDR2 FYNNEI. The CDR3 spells CASSETNRVDTQYF. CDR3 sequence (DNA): TGTGCCAGCAGTGAGACTAACCGTGTAGATACGCAGTATTTT.

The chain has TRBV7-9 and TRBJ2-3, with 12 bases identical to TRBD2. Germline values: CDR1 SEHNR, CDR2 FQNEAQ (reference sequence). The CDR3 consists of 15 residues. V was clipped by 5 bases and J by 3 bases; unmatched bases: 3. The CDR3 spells CASSRGLAGTDTQYF. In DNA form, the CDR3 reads TGTGCCAGCAGCCGCGGACTAGCGGGAACAGATACGCAGTATTTT.

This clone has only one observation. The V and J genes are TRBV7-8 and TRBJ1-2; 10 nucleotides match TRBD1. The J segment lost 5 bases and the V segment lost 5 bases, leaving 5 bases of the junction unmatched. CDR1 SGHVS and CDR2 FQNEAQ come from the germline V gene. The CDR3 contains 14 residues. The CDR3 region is CASSAGTGVYGYTF. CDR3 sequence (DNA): TGTGCCAGCAGCGCCGGGACAGGGGTATATGGCTACACCTTC. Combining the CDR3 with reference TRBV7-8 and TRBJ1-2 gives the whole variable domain GAGVSQSPRYKVAKRGQDVALRCDPISGHVSLFWYQQALGQGPEFLTYFQNEAQLDKSGLPSDRFFAERPEGSVSTLKIQRTQQEDSAVYLCASSAGTGVYGYTFGSGTRLTVV.

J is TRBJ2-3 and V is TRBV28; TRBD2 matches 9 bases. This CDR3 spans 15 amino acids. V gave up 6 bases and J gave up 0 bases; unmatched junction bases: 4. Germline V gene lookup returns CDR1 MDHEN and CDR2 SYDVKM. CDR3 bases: TGTGCCAGCAGGCGGACTAGCGTTAGCACAGATACGCAGTATTTT. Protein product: CASRRTSVSTDTQYF.

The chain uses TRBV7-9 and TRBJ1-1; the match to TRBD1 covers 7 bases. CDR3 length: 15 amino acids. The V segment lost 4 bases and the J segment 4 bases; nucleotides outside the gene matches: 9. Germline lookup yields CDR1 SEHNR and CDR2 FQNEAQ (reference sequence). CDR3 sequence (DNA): TGTGCCAGCAGCTCTTTGGGACAGTTTTCCACTGAAGCTTTCTTT. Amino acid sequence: CASSSLGQFSTEAFF.

CDR3 protein: CAWRRTSGGWGELFF. The CDR3 nucleotides read TGTGCCTGGAGGAGGACTAGCGGGGGATGGGGGGAGCTGTTTTTT. The chain has TRBV30 and TRBJ2-2; 13 positions agree with TRBD2. With 3 bases clipped from V and 8 bases from J, the junction kept 6 bases outside the gene matches. Germline V gene data show CDR1 as GTSNPN and CDR2 as SVGIG (reference sequence). The CDR3 has 15 residues. Using reference TRBV30 and TRBJ2-2 for the parts outside the CDR3, the full variable domain is SQTIHQWPATLVQPVGSPLSLECTVEGTSNPNLYWYRQAAGRGLQLLFYSVGIGQISSEVPQNLSASRPQDRQFILSSKKLLLSDSGFYLCAWRRTSGGWGELFFGEGSRLTVL.

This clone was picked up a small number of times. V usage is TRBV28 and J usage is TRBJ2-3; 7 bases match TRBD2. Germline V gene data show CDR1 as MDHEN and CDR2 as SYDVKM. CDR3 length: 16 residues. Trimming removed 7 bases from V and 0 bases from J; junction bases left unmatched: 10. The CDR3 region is CASNGGSRASTDTQYF. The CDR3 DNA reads TGTGCCAGCAATGGCGGGAGTAGGGCTAGCACAGATACGCAGTATTTT.

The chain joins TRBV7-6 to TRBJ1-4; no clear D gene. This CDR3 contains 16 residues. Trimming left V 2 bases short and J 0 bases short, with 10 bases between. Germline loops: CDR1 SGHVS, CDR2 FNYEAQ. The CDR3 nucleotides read TGTGCCAGCAGCTTACTCGAGAGCGCAACTAATGAAAAACTGTTTTTT. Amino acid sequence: CASSLLESATNEKLFF.

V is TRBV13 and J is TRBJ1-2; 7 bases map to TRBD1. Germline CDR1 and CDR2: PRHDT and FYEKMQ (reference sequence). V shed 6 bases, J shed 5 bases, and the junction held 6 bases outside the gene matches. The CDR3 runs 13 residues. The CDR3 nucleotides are TGTGCCAGCAGTAGGGACAGCTTTTATGGCTACACCTTC. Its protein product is CASSRDSFYGYTF. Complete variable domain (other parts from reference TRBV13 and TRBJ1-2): AAGVIQSPRHLIKEKRETATLKCYPIPRHDTVYWYQQGPGQDPQFLISFYEKMQSDKGSIPDRFSAQQFSDYHSELNMSSLELGDSALYFCASSRDSFYGYTFGSGTRLTVV.

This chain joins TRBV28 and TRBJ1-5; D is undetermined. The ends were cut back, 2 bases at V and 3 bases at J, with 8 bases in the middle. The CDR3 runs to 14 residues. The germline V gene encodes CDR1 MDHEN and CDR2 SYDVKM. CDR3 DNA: TGTGCCAGCAGTTTACAACAGATCAATCAGCCCCAGCATTTT. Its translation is CASSLQQINQPQHF.

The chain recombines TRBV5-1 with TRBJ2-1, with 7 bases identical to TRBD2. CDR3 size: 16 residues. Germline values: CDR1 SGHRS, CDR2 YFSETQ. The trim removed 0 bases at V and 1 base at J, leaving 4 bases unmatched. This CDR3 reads CASSLVAGASYNEQFF. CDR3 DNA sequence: TGCGCCAGCAGCTTGGTTGCGGGAGCGTCCTACAATGAGCAGTTCTTC.

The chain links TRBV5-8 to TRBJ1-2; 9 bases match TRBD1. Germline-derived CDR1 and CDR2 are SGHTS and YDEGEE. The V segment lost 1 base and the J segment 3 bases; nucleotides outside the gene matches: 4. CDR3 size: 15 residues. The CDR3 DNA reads TGTGCCAGCAGCTTGAAAGGACAGGGGTACTATGGCTACACCTTC. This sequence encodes CASSLKGQGYYGYTF.

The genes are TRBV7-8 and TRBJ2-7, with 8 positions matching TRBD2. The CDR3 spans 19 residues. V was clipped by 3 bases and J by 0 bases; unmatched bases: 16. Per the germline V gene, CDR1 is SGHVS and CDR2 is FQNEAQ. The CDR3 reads CASSFDPVASGPSSYEQYF. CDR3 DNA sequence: TGTGCCAGCAGCTTCGACCCGGTCGCTAGCGGGCCGAGCTCCTACGAGCAGTACTTC.

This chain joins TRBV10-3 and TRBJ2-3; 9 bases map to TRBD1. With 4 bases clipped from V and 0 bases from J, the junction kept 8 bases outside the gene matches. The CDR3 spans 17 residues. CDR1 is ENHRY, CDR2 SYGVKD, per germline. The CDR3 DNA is TGTGCCATCAGTGCCACCGGGACAGGGTCTAGCACAGATACGCAGTATTTT. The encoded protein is CAISATGTGSSTDTQYF.

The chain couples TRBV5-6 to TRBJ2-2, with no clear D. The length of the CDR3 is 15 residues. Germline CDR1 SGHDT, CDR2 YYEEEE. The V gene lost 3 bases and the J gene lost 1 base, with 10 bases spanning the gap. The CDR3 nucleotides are TGTGCCAGCAGCTCTGCTGACAAGAACACCGGGGAGCTGTTTTTT. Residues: CASSSADKNTGELFF.

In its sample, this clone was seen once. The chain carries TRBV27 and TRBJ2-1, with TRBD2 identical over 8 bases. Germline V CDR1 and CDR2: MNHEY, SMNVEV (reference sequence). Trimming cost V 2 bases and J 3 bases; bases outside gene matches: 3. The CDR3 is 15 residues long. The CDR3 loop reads CASSLRGGGYNEQFF. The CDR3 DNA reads TGTGCCAGCAGTTTACGGGGGGGCGGCTACAATGAGCAGTTCTTC.

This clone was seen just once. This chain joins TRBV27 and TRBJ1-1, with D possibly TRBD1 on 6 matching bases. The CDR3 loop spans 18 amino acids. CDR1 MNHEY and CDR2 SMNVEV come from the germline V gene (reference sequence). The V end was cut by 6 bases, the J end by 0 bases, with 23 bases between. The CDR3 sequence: CASSPKGGPRVLNTEAFF. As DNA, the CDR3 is TGTGCCAGCAGCCCCAAGGGGGGGCCACGCGTATTGAACACTGAAGCTTTCTTT.

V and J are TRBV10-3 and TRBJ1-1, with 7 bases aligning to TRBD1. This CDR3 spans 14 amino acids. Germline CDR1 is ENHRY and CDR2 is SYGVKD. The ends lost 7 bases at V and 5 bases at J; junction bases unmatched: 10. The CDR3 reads CAITAGGTGTEAFF. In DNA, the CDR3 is TGTGCCATCACTGCAGGGGGAACAGGGACTGAAGCTTTCTTT.

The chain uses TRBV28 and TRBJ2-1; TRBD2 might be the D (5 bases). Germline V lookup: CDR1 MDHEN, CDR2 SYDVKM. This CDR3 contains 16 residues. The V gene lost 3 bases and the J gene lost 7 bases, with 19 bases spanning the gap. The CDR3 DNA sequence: TGTGCCAGCAGTTTTACCGGGATCCTAGGGAAGAATGAGCAGTTCTTC. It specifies CASSFTGILGKNEQFF.

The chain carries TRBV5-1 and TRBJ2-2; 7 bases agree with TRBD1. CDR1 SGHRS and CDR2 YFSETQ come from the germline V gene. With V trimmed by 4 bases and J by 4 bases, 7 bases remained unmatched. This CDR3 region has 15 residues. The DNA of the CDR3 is TGCGCCAGCAGCGAGACAGGGTCGAGCACCGGGGAGCTGTTTTTT. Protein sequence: CASSETGSSTGELFF.

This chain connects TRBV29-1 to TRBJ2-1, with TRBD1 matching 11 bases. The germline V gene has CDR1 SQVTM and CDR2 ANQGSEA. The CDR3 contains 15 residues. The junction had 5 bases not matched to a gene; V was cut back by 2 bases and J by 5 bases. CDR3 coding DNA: TGCAGCGTTGAAAGGGGACAGGGGGATCACAATGAGCAGTTCTTC. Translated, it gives CSVERGQGDHNEQFF.